This T cell receptor beta chain was identified during a study of Graves' ophthalmopathy and Graves' hyperthyroidism. Whole-study findings and limits: Detected in blood as well were most expanded thyroid clonotypes with frequency above 0.001.

Germline V gives CDR1 LGHNA, CDR2 YNFKEQ. V was clipped by 1 base and J by 0 bases, with 10 bases between them. The CDR3 is made up of 17 amino acids. Disease in donors with ophthalmopathy had moderate-to-severe activity, CAS ≥3, NOSPECS ≥4 and under 3 months' duration. The diagnosis was founded upon clinical symptoms, serum thyroxine, TRAb, thyroid ultrasound and orbital computed tomography. As to this clonotype: Its antigen is as yet unknown.

Using RNA transcripts, the TCR beta CDR3 regions were amplified. Second-round multiplex PCR came after first-round RT-PCR with HTBI primers. From the multiplex PCR reads, TCRdb called clonotypes with MiXCR, one entry per CDR3 protein. This sample has under 250,000 distinct CDR3 sequences, with roughly 21% found just once. The sequencing sample was made of peripheral blood. J is TRBJ1-6 and V is TRBV4-2; D ambiguous. This clonotype was obtained from a woman between 50 and 59 years old with Graves' ophthalmopathy. The CDR3 loop reads CASSQGPASSYNSPLHF. DNA of the CDR3: TGTGCCAGCAGCCAAGGTCCGGCGAGCTCCTATAATTCACCCCTCCACTTT.